The next 25 T cell receptor beta chains were all read from a single sample in a study of Tregs in tolerant kidney transplant recipients (dated by TCRdb to about 2019). According to the study, the label for this sample's time point signals: 6 months after combined kidney and bone marrow transplant. The transplants used related donors with nonmyeloablative bone marrow transplantation, and mixed chimerism in the human trials was transient. The library was made by the immunoSEQ multiplex PCR assay. Held by TCRdb, this immuneACCESS table contains in-frame sequences only and omits some clones. Under half of the omission traces to an unresolved V gene where checked; the cause of the rest is unknown. Recorded for this sample are around 61,000 clones; roughly 86% of them occurred a single time. The top ten constitute about 3.8% of the sample. The sample was CD4+ T cells from blood (PBMCs), taken 6 months after the transplant. These receptors were obtained from a human patient who received a combined kidney and bone marrow transplant. After a transplant, certain T cells may trace back to the graft donor.

J is TRBJ2-1 and V is TRBV7-3, with a tentative D call TRBD1 (7 bases). The V end was cut by 4 bases, the J end by 10 bases, with 11 bases between. Germline V gene lookup returns CDR1 SGHTA and CDR2 FQGTGA. The CDR3 runs to 12 residues. The CDR3 is CASSWQGGEQFF. DNA for the CDR3: TGTGCCAGCAGCTGGCAGGGGGGCGAGCAGTTCTTC.

The chain joins TRBV19 to TRBJ2-5; TRBD1 agrees at 8 bases. Losses at the gene ends were 5 bases for V and 5 bases for J; bases not matched to a gene: 7. Germline CDR1 LNHDA, CDR2 SQIVND (reference sequence). CDR3 length: 14 amino acids. This CDR3 is CASSRTGIGETQYF. In DNA form, the CDR3 reads TGTGCCAGTAGTCGGACAGGGATTGGTGAGACCCAGTACTTC.

The chain employs TRBV11-3 and TRBJ2-1; TRBD2 might be the D (5 bases). The CDR3 runs 15 residues. Germline V gene lookup returns CDR1 SGHNT and CDR2 YENEEA. V was clipped by 7 bases and J by 2 bases, with 15 bases between them. CDR3 loop: CASTPVAGPYNEQFF. DNA for the CDR3: TGTGCCAGCACCCCCGTGGCGGGCCCCTACAATGAGCAGTTCTTC.

The chain combines TRBV5-1 with TRBJ1-3; D remains unclear. Germline V gene data show CDR1 as SGHRS and CDR2 as YFSETQ. Trimming left V 4 bases short and J 2 bases short, with 13 bases between. The CDR3 length is 15 residues. The CDR3: CASSRETWAGNTIYF. In nucleotides, the CDR3 is TGCGCCAGCAGCCGGGAAACTTGGGCTGGAAACACCATATATTTT.

The genes are TRBV7-9 and TRBJ2-7, with a weak D call TRBD1 (7 bases). V dropped 6 bases and J dropped 3 bases, with 21 bases sitting between them. Germline CDR1 SEHNR, CDR2 FQNEAQ (reference sequence). The CDR3 runs to 16 residues. In DNA, the CDR3 is TGTGCCAGCAGTTCGACGGGGAGCAGGGGGGTCTACGAGCAGTACTTC. Protein product: CASSSTGSRGVYEQYF.

V and J are TRBV18 and TRBJ1-3, with TRBD1 matching over 10 bases. The V and J ends lost 3 bases and 5 bases, in that order; junction bases with no gene match: 7. The length of the CDR3 is 16 residues. The germline CDR1 and CDR2 sequences are KGHSH and LQKENI. CDR3 loop: CASSPSGTGARNTIYF. CDR3 nucleotides: TGTGCCAGCTCACCCTCCGGGACAGGGGCTAGAAACACCATATATTTT. Together with reference TRBV18 and TRBJ1-3, the CDR3 gives the full variable domain: NAGVMQNPRHLVRRRGQEARLRCSPMKGHSHVYWYRQLPEEGLKFMVYLQKENIIDESGMPKERFSAEFPKEGPSILRIQQVVRGDSAAYFCASSPSGTGARNTIYFGEGSWLTVV.

The chain is built from TRBV27 and TRBJ2-7, with D hard to call. V was pared by 2 bases and J by 1 base, with 12 bases between. The germline V gene has CDR1 MNHEY and CDR2 SMNVEV (reference sequence). The CDR3 totals 15 residues. The CDR3 nucleotides are TGTGCCAGCAGTTTACTAAGTACGGGTTCCTACGAGCAGTACTTC. Protein product: CASSLLSTGSYEQYF.

The chain uses TRBV7-2 and TRBJ2-7; D is possibly TRBD2 (5 bases). Per the germline V gene, CDR1 is SGHTA and CDR2 is FQGNSA. This CDR3 region has 14 residues. Deletions cut 5 bases from V and 3 bases from J, with 14 bases between. The CDR3 DNA follows: TGTGCCAGCAGCGGCAACGCCGGGGACTACGAGCAGTACTTC. This translates into CASSGNAGDYEQYF.

The chain recombines TRBV27 with TRBJ1-1, with a tentative D call TRBD1 (5 bases). Germline-derived CDR1 and CDR2 are MNHEY and SMNVEV (reference sequence). The germline V and J ends were trimmed by 2 bases and 2 bases, with 9 bases remaining between them. The length of the CDR3 is 14 residues. The CDR3 DNA follows: TGTGCCAGCAGTTTACAGGGCGCAAACACTGAAGCTTTCTTT. Its translation is CASSLQGANTEAFF.

The rearrangement links TRBV11-1 to TRBJ1-1; 9 nucleotides agree with TRBD1. J was trimmed by 3 bases and V by 8 bases; bases with no gene match: 7. Germline CDR1 and CDR2: SGHAT and FQDESV (reference sequence). The CDR3 runs 14 residues. CDR3 protein: CASGTRTGDTEAFF. As DNA, the CDR3 is TGTGCCAGCGGGACAAGGACAGGGGACACTGAAGCTTTCTTT.

This chain connects TRBV7-6 to TRBJ2-7; TRBD1 agrees at 9 bases. Trimming cost V 5 bases and J 7 bases; bases outside gene matches: 6. The CDR3 runs 13 residues. Germline V CDR1 and CDR2: SGHVS, FNYEAQ. CDR3 DNA sequence: TGTGCCAGCAGCAAGACAGGGGGAGGTGAGCAGTACTTC. Its protein is CASSKTGGGEQYF.

The chain carries TRBV18 and TRBJ2-3, with TRBD2 matching over 13 bases. With V trimmed by 2 bases and J by 3 bases, 17 bases remained unmatched. The V gene's germline CDR1 is KGHSH and CDR2 LQKENI. The CDR3 sequence is 21 residues long. CDR3 nucleotides: TGTGCCAGCTCACCAGGGAGGATTCGAGGACTAGCGGGGGTAGTAACAGATACGCAGTATTTT. Translation gives CASSPGRIRGLAGVVTDTQYF.

A single count supports this clone. This chain connects TRBV2 to TRBJ2-5; 12 bases fit TRBD2. The CDR3 totals 16 residues. The V gene end was trimmed by 5 bases and the J gene end by 3 bases; junction bases not matched to a gene: 7. Germline CDR1 is SNHLY and CDR2 is FYNNEI. The chain's CDR3 is CASSHRTSGVKETQYF. CDR3 nucleotide sequence: TGTGCCAGCAGTCACCGGACTAGCGGGGTGAAAGAGACCCAGTACTTC. The whole variable domain, remainder taken from reference TRBV2 and TRBJ2-5, is EPEVTQTPSHQVTQMGQEVILRCVPISNHLYFYWYRQILGQKVEFLVSFYNNEISEKSEIFDDQFSVERPDGSNFTLKIRSTKLEDSAMYFCASSHRTSGVKETQYFGPGTRLLVL.

This chain connects TRBV5-1 to TRBJ2-7, with D tentatively TRBD2 (5 bases). Germline V gene data show CDR1 as SGHRS and CDR2 as YFSETQ. This CDR3 contains 14 residues. Trimming pared 0 bases from V and 2 bases from J, leaving 9 bases between. DNA of the CDR3: TGCGCCAGCAGCTTGGGGACTCCTACCTACGAGCAGTACTTC. It encodes CASSLGTPTYEQYF. Full variable domain (remainder filled in from reference TRBV5-1 and TRBJ2-7): KAGVTQTPRYLIKTRGQQVTLSCSPISGHRSVSWYQQTPGQGLQFLFEYFSETQRNKGNFPGRFSGRQFSNSRSEMNVSTLELGDSALYLCASSLGTPTYEQYFGPGTRLTVT.

V usage is TRBV6-1 and J usage is TRBJ2-2; D is ambiguous. V lost 1 base and J lost 1, with 4 bases in between. The CDR3 consists of 14 residues. Germline values: CDR1 MNHNS, CDR2 SASEGT. The CDR3 spells CASSEGRNTGELFF. In DNA, the CDR3 is TGTGCCAGCAGTGAAGGGAGGAACACCGGGGAGCTGTTTTTT.

The chain has TRBV29-1 and TRBJ2-3; tentative D call: TRBD2 (6 bases). The V and J ends lost 5 bases and 0 bases respectively, with 12 bases between them. CDR1 is SQVTM, CDR2 ANQGSEA, per germline. The length of the CDR3 is 14 residues. The CDR3 here is CSVLGGTSTDTQYF. CDR3 in DNA: TGCAGCGTTTTAGGAGGGACTAGCACAGATACGCAGTATTTT.

This chain joins TRBV5-6 and TRBJ1-1; possible D gene TRBD1, 6 bases. The CDR3 totals 17 residues. The germline gives CDR1 SGHDT, CDR2 YYEEEE. Trimming stripped 5 bases from V and 5 bases from J, with 25 bases between. CDR3 bases: TGTGCCAGCAGTCCCCCAAGGGCCAGGGGCTTCGGGACTGAAGCTTTCTTT. Its protein product is CASSPPRARGFGTEAFF.

This chain links TRBV5-1 with TRBJ2-2, with 9 positions matching TRBD2. V shed 4 bases, J shed 0 bases, and the junction held 4 bases outside the gene matches. CDR1 and CDR2 (germline): SGHRS, YFSETQ. CDR3 size: 16 residues. The CDR3 DNA follows: TGCGCCAGCAGCCCGGGACTAGCCTCGAACACCGGGGAGCTGTTTTTT. This codes for CASSPGLASNTGELFF. Full variable domain (rest looked up from reference TRBV5-1 and TRBJ2-2): KAGVTQTPRYLIKTRGQQVTLSCSPISGHRSVSWYQQTPGQGLQFLFEYFSETQRNKGNFPGRFSGRQFSNSRSEMNVSTLELGDSALYLCASSPGLASNTGELFFGEGSRLTVL.

The chain has TRBV28 and TRBJ1-6; TRBD1 agrees at 7 bases. Unmatched junction bases numbered 6, after V lost 6 bases and J lost 7 bases. The CDR3 consists of 14 residues. In germline, CDR1 is MDHEN, CDR2 SYDVKM. The CDR3 bases are TGTGCCAGCAGGCCCGGGACAGTGAATTCACCCCTCCACTTT. Translation: CASRPGTVNSPLHF.

This rearrangement joins TRBV28 to TRBJ2-3; D remains ambiguous. Germline V lookup: CDR1 MDHEN, CDR2 SYDVKM. The V and J ends lost 6 bases and 0 bases respectively, with 7 bases between them. The CDR3 extends over 13 amino acids. CDR3: CASSPTSTDTQYF. The CDR3 DNA sequence: TGTGCCAGCAGCCCCACTAGCACAGATACGCAGTATTTT.

V usage is TRBV27 and J usage is TRBJ1-1; weak D call: TRBD1 (6 bases). The germline V gene encodes CDR1 MNHEY and CDR2 SMNVEV (reference sequence). The V gene lost 4 bases and the J gene lost 4 bases, with 19 bases spanning the gap. This CDR3 region has 16 residues. In nucleotides, the CDR3 is TGTGCCAGCAGTTCCGCAGAGGACAGAGGGGGCACTGAAGCTTTCTTT. Its translation: CASSSAEDRGGTEAFF.

The DNA of the CDR3 is TGTGCCTGGAGGCGTCTGGAACCGGGACTAGCTCTTTACGAGCAGTACTTC. It specifies CAWRRLEPGLALYEQYF. The J gene is TRBJ2-7, the V gene TRBV30; TRBD2 matches 9 bases. The germline V gene has CDR1 GTSNPN and CDR2 SVGIG (reference sequence). V lost 3 bases and J lost 4; bases outside the gene matches: 16. The CDR3 sequence is 17 residues long.

The rearrangement joins TRBV28 to TRBJ1-1; TRBD1 agrees at 8 bases. Looked up from germline, CDR1 is MDHEN and CDR2 is SYDVKM. The J segment lost 3 bases and the V segment lost 6 bases, leaving 9 bases of the junction unmatched. The CDR3 consists of 15 residues. The CDR3 nucleotides are TGTGCCAGCAGACCCCCAGGGGGCTCTGACACTGAAGCTTTCTTT. Its translation is CASRPPGGSDTEAFF.

The chain carries TRBV7-2 and TRBJ2-7; D may be TRBD1 (8 bases). CDR1 and CDR2 (germline): SGHTA, FQGNSA. Trimming took off 5 bases at V and 1 base at J, with 15 bases between the two ends. The CDR3 has 15 residues. The CDR3 sequence is CASSTQQGGSYEQYF. CDR3 DNA sequence: TGTGCCAGCAGCACCCAACAGGGGGGGTCCTACGAGCAGTACTTC.

The chain combines TRBV29-1 with TRBJ1-2; D is possibly TRBD1 (5 bases). This CDR3 spans 13 amino acids. The germline V and J ends were trimmed by 3 bases and 5 bases, with 13 bases remaining between them. Looked up from germline, CDR1 is SQVTM and CDR2 is ANQGSEA. This CDR3 is CSVELGAGYGYTF. CDR3 bases: TGCAGCGTTGAGTTAGGGGCGGGGTATGGCTACACCTTC.